This T cell receptor (beta chain) was documented in a study of CD8 T cells in Susac syndrome. The overall study: At the time of blood draw, patients with Susac syndrome were therapy-naive, receiving corticosteroids, or receiving intravenous immunoglobulin alone.

CDR3 size: 13 residues. The V segment lost 4 bases and the J segment 5 bases; nucleotides outside the gene matches: 2. The germline CDR1 and CDR2 sequences are SNHLY and FYNNEI. Random hexamers were used to reverse transcribe an amount of about 0.45 to 1 ug RNA. Amplification of TCR beta CDR3 spanned 54 Vbeta and 13 Jbeta via immunoSEQ multiplex PCR. TCRdb used MiXCR to reprocess the immunoSEQ multiplex PCR reads, holding one entry per CDR3 protein. The sample has about 190,000 distinct CDR3 sequences, around 95% seen once. A note on this clonotype: The target antigen is unknown.

Findings and limits, study-wide: Clonal expansion was not seen in any Susac syndrome CD4+ T cell repertoire.

This sequence originates from a human donor with Susac syndrome. Sequenced sample: CD4+ T cells from PBMCs. V is TRBV2 and J is TRBJ2-1; TRBD2 agrees at 7 bases. As DNA, the CDR3 is TGTGCCAGCAGTGTTCTAGCGGACAATGAGCAGTTCTTC. Amino acid sequence: CASSVLADNEQFF.